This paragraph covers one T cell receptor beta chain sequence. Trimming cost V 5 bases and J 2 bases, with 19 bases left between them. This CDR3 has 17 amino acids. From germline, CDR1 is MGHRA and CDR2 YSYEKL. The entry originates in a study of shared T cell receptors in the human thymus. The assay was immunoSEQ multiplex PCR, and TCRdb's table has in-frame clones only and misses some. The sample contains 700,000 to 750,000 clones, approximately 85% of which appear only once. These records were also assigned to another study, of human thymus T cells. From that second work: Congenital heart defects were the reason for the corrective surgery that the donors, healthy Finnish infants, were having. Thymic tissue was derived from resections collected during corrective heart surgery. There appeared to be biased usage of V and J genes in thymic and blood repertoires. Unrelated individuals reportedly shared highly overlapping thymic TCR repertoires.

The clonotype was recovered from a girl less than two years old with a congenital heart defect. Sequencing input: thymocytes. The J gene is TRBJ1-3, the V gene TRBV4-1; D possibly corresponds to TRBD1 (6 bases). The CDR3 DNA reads TGCGCCAGCAGCGATCTCCTCTTAAGGGGGACTGGAAACACCATATATTTT. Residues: CASSDLLLRGTGNTIYF.